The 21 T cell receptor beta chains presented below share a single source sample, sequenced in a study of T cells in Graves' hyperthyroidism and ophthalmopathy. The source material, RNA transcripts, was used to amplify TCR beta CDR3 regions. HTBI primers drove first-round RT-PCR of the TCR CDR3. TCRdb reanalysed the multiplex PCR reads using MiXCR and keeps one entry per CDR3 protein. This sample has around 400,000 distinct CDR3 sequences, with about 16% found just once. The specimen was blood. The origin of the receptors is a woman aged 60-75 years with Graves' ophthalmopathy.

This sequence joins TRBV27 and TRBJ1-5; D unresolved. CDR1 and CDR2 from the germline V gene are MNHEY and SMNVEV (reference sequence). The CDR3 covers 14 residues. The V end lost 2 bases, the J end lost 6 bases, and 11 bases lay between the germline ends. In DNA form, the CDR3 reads TGTGCCAGCAGTTTAGTGTGGGAGGGTCAGCCCCAGCATTTT. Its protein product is CASSLVWEGQPQHF.

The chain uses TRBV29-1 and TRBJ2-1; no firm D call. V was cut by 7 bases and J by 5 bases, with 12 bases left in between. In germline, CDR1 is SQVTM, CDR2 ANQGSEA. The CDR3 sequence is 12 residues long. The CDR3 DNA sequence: TGCAGCGCCGTAGGTCAGAACAATGAGCAGTTCTTC. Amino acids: CSAVGQNNEQFF.

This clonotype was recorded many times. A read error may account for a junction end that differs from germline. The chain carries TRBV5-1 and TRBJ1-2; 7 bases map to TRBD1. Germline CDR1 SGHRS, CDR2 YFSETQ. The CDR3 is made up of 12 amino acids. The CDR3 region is CASSLEGAGYTF. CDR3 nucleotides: TGTGCCAGCAGCTTAGAGGGGGCTGGCTACACCTTC.

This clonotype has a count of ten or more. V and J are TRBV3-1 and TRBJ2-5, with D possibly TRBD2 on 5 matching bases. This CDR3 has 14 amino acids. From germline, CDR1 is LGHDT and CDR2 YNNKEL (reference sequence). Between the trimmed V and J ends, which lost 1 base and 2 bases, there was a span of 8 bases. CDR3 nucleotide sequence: TGTGCCAGCAGCCAAGCCGGGATTCAAGAGACCCAGTACTTC. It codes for CASSQAGIQETQYF.

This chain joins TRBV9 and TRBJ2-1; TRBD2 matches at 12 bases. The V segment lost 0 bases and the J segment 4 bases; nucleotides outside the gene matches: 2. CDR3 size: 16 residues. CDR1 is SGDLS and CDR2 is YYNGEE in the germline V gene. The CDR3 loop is CASSVGGTSGYNEQFF. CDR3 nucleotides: TGTGCCAGCAGCGTAGGGGGGACTAGCGGGTACAATGAGCAGTTCTTC.

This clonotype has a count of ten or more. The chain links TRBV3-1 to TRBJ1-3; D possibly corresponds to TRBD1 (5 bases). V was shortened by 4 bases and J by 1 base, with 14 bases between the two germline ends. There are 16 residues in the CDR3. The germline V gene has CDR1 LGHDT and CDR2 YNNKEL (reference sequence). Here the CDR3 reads CASSPQGLTSGNTIYF. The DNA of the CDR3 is TGTGCCAGCAGCCCGCAGGGCCTAACATCTGGAAACACCATATATTTT. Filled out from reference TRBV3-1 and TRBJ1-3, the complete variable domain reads DTAVSQTPKYLVTQMGNDKSIKCEQNLGHDTMYWYKQDSKKFLKIMFSYNNKELIINETVPNRFSPKSPDKAHLNLHINSLELGDSAVYFCASSPQGLTSGNTIYFGEGSWLTVV.

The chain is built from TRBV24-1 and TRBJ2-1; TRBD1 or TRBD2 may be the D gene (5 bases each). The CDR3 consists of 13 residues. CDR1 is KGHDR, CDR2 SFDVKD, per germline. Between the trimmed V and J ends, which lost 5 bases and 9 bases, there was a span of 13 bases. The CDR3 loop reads CATSGDAEFEQFF. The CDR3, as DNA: TGTGCCACCAGTGGGGACGCCGAATTTGAGCAGTTCTTC.

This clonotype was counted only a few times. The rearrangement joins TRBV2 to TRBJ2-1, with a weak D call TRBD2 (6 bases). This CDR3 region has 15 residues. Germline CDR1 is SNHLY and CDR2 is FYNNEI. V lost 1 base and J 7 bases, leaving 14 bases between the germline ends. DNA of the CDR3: TGTGCCAGCAGTGAAGGGGTTAGCGGTAGAAATGAGCAGTTCTTC. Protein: CASSEGVSGRNEQFF.

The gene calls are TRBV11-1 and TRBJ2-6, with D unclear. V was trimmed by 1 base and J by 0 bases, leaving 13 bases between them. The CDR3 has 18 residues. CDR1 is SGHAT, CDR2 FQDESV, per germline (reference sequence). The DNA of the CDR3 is TGTGCCAGCAGCTTAGGACGGAGCTACTACTCTGGGGCCAACGTCCTGACTTTC. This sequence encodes CASSLGRSYYSGANVLTF.

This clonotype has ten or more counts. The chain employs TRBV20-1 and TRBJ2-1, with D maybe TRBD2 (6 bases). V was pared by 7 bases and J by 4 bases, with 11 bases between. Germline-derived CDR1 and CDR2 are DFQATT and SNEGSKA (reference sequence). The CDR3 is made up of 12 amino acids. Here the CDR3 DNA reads TGCAGTGTCGCGACTAGTTACAATGAGCAGTTCTTC. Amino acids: CSVATSYNEQFF.

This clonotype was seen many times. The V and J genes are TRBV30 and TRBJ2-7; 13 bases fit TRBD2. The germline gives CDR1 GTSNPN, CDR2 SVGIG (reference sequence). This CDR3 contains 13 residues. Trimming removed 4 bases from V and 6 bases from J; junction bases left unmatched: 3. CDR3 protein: CAWMGTSGTEQYF. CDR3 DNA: TGTGCCTGGATGGGGACTAGCGGGACCGAGCAGTACTTC.

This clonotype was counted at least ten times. For the CDR3, the DNA is TGCAGTGCTAGATTCGTGCCCCCGGGAGGGACCACCTACGAGCAGTACTTC. Its translation: CSARFVPPGGTTYEQYF. The gene calls are TRBV20-1 and TRBJ2-7; TRBD2 matches at 8 bases. CDR1 is DFQATT, CDR2 SNEGSKA, per germline (reference sequence). Trimming cost V 2 bases and J 2 bases; bases outside gene matches: 14. This CDR3 has 17 residues.

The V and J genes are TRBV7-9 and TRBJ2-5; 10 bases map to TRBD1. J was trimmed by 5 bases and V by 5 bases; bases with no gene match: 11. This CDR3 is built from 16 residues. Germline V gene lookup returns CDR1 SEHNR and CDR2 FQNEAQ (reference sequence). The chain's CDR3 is CASSKAGDRGWETQYF. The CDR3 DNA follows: TGTGCCAGCAGCAAAGCGGGGGACAGGGGATGGGAGACCCAGTACTTC.

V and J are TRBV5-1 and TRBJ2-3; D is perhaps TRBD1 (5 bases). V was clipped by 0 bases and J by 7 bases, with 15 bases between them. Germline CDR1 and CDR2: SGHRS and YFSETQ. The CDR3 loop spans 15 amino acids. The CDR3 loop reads CASSLEGQGGNTQYF. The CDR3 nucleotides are TGCGCCAGCAGCTTGGAAGGGCAGGGTGGTAATACGCAGTATTTT.

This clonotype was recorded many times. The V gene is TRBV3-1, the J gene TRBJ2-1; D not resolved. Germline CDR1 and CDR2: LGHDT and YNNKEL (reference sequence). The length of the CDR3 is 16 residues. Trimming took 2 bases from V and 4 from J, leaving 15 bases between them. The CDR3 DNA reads TGTGCCAGCAGCCAACGAAACTCAGGAATTTACAATGAGCAGTTCTTC. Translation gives CASSQRNSGIYNEQFF.

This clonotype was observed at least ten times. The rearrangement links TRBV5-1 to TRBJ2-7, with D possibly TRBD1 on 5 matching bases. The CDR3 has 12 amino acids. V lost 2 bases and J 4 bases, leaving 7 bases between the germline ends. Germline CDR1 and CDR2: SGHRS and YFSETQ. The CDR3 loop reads CASSFDRYEQYF. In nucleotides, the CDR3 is TGCGCCAGCAGCTTCGACAGATACGAGCAGTACTTC.

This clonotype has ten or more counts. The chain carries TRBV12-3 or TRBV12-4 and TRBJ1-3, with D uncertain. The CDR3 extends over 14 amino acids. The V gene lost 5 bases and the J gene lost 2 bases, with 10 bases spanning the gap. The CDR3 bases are TGTGCCAGCAGTGCCTCGGGAACTGGAAACACCATATATTTT. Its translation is CASSASGTGNTIYF.

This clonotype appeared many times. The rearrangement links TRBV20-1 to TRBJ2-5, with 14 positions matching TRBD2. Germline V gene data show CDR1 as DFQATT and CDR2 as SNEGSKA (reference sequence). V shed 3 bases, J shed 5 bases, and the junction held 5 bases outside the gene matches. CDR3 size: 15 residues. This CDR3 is CSARPGLAGVETQYF. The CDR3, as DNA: TGCAGTGCTAGGCCGGGACTAGCGGGAGTGGAGACCCAGTACTTC.

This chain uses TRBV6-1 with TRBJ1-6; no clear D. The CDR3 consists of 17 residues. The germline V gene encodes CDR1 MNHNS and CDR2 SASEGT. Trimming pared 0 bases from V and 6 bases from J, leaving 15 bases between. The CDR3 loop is CASSEALRYSGNSPLHF. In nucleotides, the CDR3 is TGTGCCAGCAGTGAAGCTTTGAGGTATTCCGGTAATTCACCCCTCCACTTT.

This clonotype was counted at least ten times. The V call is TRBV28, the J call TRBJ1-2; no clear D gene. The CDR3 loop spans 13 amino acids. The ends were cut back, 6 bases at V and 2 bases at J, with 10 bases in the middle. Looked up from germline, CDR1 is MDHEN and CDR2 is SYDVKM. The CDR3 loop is CASSRATNYGYTF. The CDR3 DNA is TGTGCCAGCAGCCGAGCCACCAACTATGGCTACACCTTC.

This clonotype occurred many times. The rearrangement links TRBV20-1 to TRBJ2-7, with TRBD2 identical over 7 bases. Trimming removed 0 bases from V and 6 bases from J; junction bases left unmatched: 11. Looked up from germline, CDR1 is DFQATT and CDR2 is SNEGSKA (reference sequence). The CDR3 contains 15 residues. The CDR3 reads CSARDPREGVPEQYF. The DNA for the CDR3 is TGCAGTGCTAGAGATCCGAGGGAGGGCGTGCCCGAGCAGTACTTC.